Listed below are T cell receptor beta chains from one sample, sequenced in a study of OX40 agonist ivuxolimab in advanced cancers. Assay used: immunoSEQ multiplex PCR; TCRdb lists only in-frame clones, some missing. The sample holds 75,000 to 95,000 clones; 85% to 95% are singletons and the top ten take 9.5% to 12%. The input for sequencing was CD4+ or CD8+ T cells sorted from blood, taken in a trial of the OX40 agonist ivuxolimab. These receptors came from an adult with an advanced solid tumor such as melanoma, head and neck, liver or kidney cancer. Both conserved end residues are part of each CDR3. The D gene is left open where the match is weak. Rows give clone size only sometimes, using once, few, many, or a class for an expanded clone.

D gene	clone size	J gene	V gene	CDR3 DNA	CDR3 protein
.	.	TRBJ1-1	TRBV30	TGTGCCTGGGGGGATCTTGAAGCTTTCTTT	CAWGDLEAFF
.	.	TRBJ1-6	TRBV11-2	TGTGCCAGCGGCTTGGGGACTTATAATTCACCCCTCCACTTT	CASGLGTYNSPLHF
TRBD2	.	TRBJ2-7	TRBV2	TGTGCCAGCAGAGACCTTAGCGGGGGGGCCTACGAGCAGTACTTC	CASRDLSGGAYEQYF
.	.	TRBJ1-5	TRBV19	TGTGCCAGTACCTTGCTCCCGGAGGGACATCAGCCCCAGCATTTT	CASTLLPEGHQPQHF
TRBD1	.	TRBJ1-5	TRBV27	TGTGCCAGCAGTCGCGACAGGGGGCTACAGCCCCAGCATTTT	CASSRDRGLQPQHF
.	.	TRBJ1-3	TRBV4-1	TGCGCCAGCAGCTATAAACTGACATCTGGAAACACCATATATTTT	CASSYKLTSGNTIYF
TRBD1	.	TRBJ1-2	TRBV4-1	TGCGCCAGCAGCCAAGATGAGACAGGGAACTATGGCTACACCTTC	CASSQDETGNYGYTF
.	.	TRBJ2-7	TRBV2	TGTGCCAGCAGAGTGGGCGGAGGGTACGAGCAGTACTTC	CASRVGGGYEQYF
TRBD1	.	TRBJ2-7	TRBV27	TGTGCCAGCAGTTTCTTTTTGCCTCAGACAGGGGACGAGCAGTACTTC	CASSFFLPQTGDEQYF
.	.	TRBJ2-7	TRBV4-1	TGCGCCAGCAGCCAAGATTTGGCCTTCCCGCTCGAGCAGTACTTC	CASSQDLAFPLEQYF
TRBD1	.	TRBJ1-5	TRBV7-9	TGTGCCAGCAGCTTTGGACAGGGTTATCAGCCCCAGCATTTT	CASSFGQGYQPQHF
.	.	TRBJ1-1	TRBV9	TGTGCCAGCAGCGATCCCCGAGAAGGGCCCTCTCCAAAAGCTTTCTTT	CASSDPREGPSPKAFF
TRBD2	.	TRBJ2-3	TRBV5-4	TGTGCCAGCAGCTTGGCCGGGGGGGGCCTCTTTCTAGGAGATACGCAGTATTTT	CASSLAGGGLFLGDTQYF
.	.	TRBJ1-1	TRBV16	TGTGCCAGCAGCCAAAATTTAAGGAAAGGGAAGAGCACTGAAGCTTTCTTT	CASSQNLRKGKSTEAFF
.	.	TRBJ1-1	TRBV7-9	TGTGCCAGCAGCTTAGTCGAGCGCGAAGCTTTCTTT	CASSLVEREAFF
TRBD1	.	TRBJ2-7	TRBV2	TGTGCCAGCATCACGGGACAGGCCTCCGGAGAGCAGTACTTC	CASITGQASGEQYF
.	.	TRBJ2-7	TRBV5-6	TGTGCCAGCAGCTTGGGAGTCTCCTACGAGCAGTACTTC	CASSLGVSYEQYF
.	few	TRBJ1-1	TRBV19	TGTGCCAGTAGTATTGGGGCCGTCACTGAAGCTTTCTTT	CASSIGAVTEAFF
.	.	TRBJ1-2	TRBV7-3	TGTGCCAGCAGTCCTCCCAGGGATGGCTACACCTTC	CASSPPRDGYTF
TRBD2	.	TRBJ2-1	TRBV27	TGTGCCAGCAGTAATCTAGCGGGGGGGCTCAATGAGCAGTTCTTC	CASSNLAGGLNEQFF
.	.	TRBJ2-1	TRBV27	TGTGCCAGCAGCTTTAATGCGATCACCTACAATGAGCAGTTCTTC	CASSFNAITYNEQFF
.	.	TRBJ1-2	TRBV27	TGTGCCAGCAGTTTAACAGGGAACTATGGCTACACCTTC	CASSLTGNYGYTF
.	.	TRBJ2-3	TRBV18	TGTGCCAGCTCACCACCTGAGGGCTATTCTAGCACAGATACGCAGTATTTT	CASSPPEGYSSTDTQYF
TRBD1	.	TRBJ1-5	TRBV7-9	TGTGCCAGCAGCTCCACTCTCCCGGGACAGGGGGCTGGGCAGCCCCAGCATTTT	CASSSTLPGQGAGQPQHF
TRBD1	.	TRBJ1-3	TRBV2	TGTGCCAGCTCGTCAACCGGGACAGGAATGTACTCTGGAAACACCATATATTTT	CASSSTGTGMYSGNTIYF
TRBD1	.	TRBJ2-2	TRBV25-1	TGTGCCAGCAGTGAAGGAACAGGGGCCGGGGAGCTGTTTTTT	CASSEGTGAGELFF
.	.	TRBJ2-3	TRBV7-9	TGTGCCAGCAGCTTGACAGGACCTACTAGCACAGATACGCAGTATTTT	CASSLTGPTSTDTQYF
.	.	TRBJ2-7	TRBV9	TGTGCCAGCAGCGGACGCGCGGGCACCTACGAGCAGTACTTC	CASSGRAGTYEQYF
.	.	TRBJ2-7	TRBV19	TGTGCCAGTGGCTCCGGGGTCAGCTACGAGCAGTACTTC	CASGSGVSYEQYF
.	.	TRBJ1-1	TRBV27	TGTGCCAGCGAGGTGGGGGGGCGACGTACTGAAGCTTTCTTT	CASEVGGRRTEAFF
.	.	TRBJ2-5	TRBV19	TGTGCCAGTAGTGTCTGGACTACTGGTGGAGAGACCCAGTACTTC	CASSVWTTGGETQYF
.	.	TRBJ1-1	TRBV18	TGTGCCAGCTCACCACAGGTCCTAAACACTGAAGCTTTCTTT	CASSPQVLNTEAFF
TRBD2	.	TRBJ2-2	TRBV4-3	TGCGCCAGCAGCCAAGGTAGCGGGGGGGCCACGGCCGGGGAGCTGTTTTTT	CASSQGSGGATAGELFF
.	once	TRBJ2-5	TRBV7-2	TGTGCCAGCAGCGAAGGGGGGGCGAGGGAGACCCAGTACTTC	CASSEGGARETQYF
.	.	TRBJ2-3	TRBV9	TGTGCCAGCAGCCCGCGGGGGCTCAGCACAGATACGCAGTATTTT	CASSPRGLSTDTQYF
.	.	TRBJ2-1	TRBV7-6	TGTGCCAGCAGCTCGGATTTGTCGGGGGGCCTCTACAATGAGCAGTTCTTC	CASSSDLSGGLYNEQFF
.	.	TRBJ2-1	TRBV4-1	TGCGCCAGCAGCCAAGCCCCGGGCTACAATGAGCAGTTCTTC	CASSQAPGYNEQFF
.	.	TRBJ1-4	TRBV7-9	TGTGCCAGCCAGGCAAGGGGGGATGAAAAACTGTTTTTT	CASQARGDEKLFF
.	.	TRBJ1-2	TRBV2	TGTGCCAGCAGTGAATTGGTGGGGGCGTCCGGCTACACCTTC	CASSELVGASGYTF
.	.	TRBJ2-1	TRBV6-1	TGTGCCAGCAGTAAAGCGGGCGGGGCCTACAATGAGCAGTTCTTC	CASSKAGGAYNEQFF
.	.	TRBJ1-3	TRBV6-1	TGTGCCAGCAGTGAATCAGGGTTCTCTGGAAACACCATATATTTT	CASSESGFSGNTIYF
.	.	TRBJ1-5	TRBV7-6	TGTGCCAGCAGCGAAACCCGTATCCAGCCCCAGCATTTT	CASSETRIQPQHF
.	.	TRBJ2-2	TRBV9	TGTGCCAGCAGCGTAGTAGAGGGGACCACCGGGGAGCTGTTTTTT	CASSVVEGTTGELFF
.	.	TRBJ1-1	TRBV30	TGTGCCTGGGGGTCAATGGGGAACACTGAAGCTTTCTTT	CAWGSMGNTEAFF
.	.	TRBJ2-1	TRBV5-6	TGTGCCAGCGGCGCGGGGACTGCCAATGAGCAGTTCTTC	CASGAGTANEQFF
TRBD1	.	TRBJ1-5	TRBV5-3	TGTGCCAGAAGCCCAACTGGACAGGTAAATCAGCCCCAGCATTTT	CARSPTGQVNQPQHF
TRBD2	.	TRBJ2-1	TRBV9	TGTGCCAGCAGCGCCGGGGGGGCGGGCTACAATGAGCAGTTCTTC	CASSAGGAGYNEQFF
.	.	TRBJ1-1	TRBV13	TGTGCCAGCGCGGGGAACACTGAAGCTTTCTTT	CASAGNTEAFF
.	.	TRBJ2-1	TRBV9	TGTGCCAGCAGCGTAGATTTAGGGTCCTACAATGAGCAGTTCTTC	CASSVDLGSYNEQFF
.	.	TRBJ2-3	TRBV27	TGTGCCAGCAGTTTATTGGGGTTCTCTAGCACAGATACGCAGTATTTT	CASSLLGFSSTDTQYF
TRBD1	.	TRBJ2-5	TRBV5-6	TGTGCCAGCAGAGGGACAGGGCAAGAGACCCAGTACTTC	CASRGTGQETQYF
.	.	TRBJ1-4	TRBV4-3	TGCGCCAGCAGCCAAGATAGGGGGAGTGAAAAACTGTTTTTT	CASSQDRGSEKLFF
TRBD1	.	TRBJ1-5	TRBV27	TGTGCCAGCAGTTTGGGGACAGGGGGCGTTCAGCCCCAGCATTTT	CASSLGTGGVQPQHF